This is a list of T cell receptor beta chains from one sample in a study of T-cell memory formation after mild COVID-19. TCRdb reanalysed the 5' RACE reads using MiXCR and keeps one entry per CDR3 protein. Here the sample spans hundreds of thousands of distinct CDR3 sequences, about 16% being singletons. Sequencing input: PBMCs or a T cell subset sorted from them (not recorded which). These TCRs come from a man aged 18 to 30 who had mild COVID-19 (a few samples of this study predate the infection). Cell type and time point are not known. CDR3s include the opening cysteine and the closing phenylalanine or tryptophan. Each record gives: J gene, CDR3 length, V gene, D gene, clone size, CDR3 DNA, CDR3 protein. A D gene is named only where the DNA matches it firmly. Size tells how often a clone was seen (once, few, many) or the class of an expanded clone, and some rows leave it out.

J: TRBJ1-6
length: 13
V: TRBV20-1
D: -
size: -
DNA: TGCAGTGCTAGCCCGGGGATCCCTTCACCCCTCCACTTT
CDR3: CSASPGIPSPLHF

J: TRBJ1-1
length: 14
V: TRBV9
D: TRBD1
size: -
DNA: TGTGCCAGCAGCGTAGGGGACAGATACACTGAAGCTTTATTT
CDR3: CASSVGDRYTEALF

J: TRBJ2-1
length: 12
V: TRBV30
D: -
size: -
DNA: TGTGCCTGGAGTGTCGCGGGGATTGAGCAGTTCTTC
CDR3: CAWSVAGIEQFF

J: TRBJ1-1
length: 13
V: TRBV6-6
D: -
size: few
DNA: TGTGCCAGCAGCCTAGACAAAAGCACTGAAGCTTTCTTT
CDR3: CASSLDKSTEAFF

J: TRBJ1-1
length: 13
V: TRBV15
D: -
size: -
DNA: TGTGCCACCAGCAGCCCAGGGCCCACTGAAGCTTTCTTT
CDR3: CATSSPGPTEAFF

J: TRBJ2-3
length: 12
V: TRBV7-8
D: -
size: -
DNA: TGTGCCTCAGCACTAGTAACAGATACGCAGTATTTT
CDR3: CASALVTDTQYF

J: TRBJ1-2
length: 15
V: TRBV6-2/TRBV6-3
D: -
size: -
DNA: TGTGCCAGCAGTTACTCGAGGACGGCCGACTATGGCTACACCTTC
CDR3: CASSYSRTADYGYTF

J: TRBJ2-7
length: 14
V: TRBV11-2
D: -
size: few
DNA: TGTGCCAGCAGCCAAGGCGAGGGGGCCTACGAGCAGTACTTC
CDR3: CASSQGEGAYEQYF

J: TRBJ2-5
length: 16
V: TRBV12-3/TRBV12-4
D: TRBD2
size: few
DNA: TGTGCCAGCAGTTTAGCCAGCGGGGGGATCCAAGAGACCCAGTACTTC
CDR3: CASSLASGGIQETQYF

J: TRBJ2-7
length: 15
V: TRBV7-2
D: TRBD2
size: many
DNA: TGTGCCAGCAGCTTGAGACGGGGGGGCCCCTACGAGCAGTACTTC
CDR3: CASSLRRGGPYEQYF

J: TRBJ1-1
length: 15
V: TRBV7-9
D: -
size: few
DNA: TGTGCCAGCAGCGAACGGGTTAGGGGTGCCACTGAAGCTTTCTTT
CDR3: CASSERVRGATEAFF

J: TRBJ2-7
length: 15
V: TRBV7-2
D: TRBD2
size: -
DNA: TGTGCCAGCAGCATCTCCCCTAGCGGGGGGTCCGAGCAGTACTTC
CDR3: CASSISPSGGSEQYF

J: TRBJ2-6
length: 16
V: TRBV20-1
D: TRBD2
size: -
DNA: TGCAGTGCTAGTGAAGGACTAGTAGTTGGGGCCAACGTCCTGACTTTC
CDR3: CSASEGLVVGANVLTF

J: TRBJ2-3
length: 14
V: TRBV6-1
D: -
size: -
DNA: TGTGCCAGCAGTGTAGGTTGGGGGACAGATACGCAGTATTTT
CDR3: CASSVGWGTDTQYF

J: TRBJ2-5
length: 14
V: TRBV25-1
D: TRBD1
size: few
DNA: TGTGCCAGCAGTGTCAGGACAGGGTGGGAGACCCAGTACTTC
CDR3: CASSVRTGWETQYF

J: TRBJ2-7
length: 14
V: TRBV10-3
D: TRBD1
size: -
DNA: TGTGCCATCAGCCCGGGACAGGGGGTCTACGAGCAGTACTTC
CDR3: CAISPGQGVYEQYF